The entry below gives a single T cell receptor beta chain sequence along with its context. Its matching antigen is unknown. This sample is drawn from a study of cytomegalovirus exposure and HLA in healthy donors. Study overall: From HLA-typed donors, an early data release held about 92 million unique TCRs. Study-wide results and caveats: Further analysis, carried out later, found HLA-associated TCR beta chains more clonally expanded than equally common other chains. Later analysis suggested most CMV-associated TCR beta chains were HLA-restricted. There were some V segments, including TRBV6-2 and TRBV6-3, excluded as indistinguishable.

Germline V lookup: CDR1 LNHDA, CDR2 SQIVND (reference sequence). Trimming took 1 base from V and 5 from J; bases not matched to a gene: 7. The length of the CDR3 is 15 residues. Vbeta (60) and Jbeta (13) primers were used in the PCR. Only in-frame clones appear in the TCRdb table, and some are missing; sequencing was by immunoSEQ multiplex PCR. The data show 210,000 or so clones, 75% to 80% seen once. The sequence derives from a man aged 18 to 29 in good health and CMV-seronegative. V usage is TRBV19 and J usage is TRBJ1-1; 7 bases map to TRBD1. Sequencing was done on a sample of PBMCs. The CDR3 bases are TGTGCCAGTAGTATAGCAATACAGGGGTGGACTGAAGCTTTCTTT. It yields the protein CASSIAIQGWTEAFF.